This TCR beta chain is drawn from a study of T cell repertoires in cytomegalovirus infection. This clonotype has at least ten counts. Germline values: CDR1 SGDLS, CDR2 YYNGEE. The CDR3 is 14 residues long. Between the trimmed V and J ends, which lost 0 bases and 3 bases, there was a span of 10 bases. TCRdb reanalysed the reads using MiXCR and keeps one entry per CDR3 protein. This sample has 450,000 to 550,000 distinct CDR3 sequences, with about 17% found just once. The chain carries TRBV9 and TRBJ2-7; D possibly matches TRBD1 or TRBD2 (6 bases each). The sequencing sample was made of CD8+ T cells from PBMCs. The clonotype originates from a human donor in good health (CMV status not recorded). Some clones in this sample may be carry-over from other donors' samples. The CDR3 DNA reads as TGTGCCAGCAGCGTAGGAGGGGGGAACTACGAGCAGTACTTC. Translation gives CASSVGGGNYEQYF.